One and the same sample provided the 10 T cell receptor beta chains below, sequenced in a study of a mutant IDH1 vaccine in newly diagnosed glioma. Time point reported: baseline, week 1 (first vaccination visit). Specified treatment: pre-vaccination baseline after standard-of-care therapy. The table came from immunoSEQ multiplex PCR; TCRdb's copy has only in-frame clones and leaves some out. The profile shows approximately 88,000 clones, about four fifths of them singletons. The sequencing here drew on PBMCs, taken from a glioma patient treated with radiotherapy, temozolomide or both. All receptors derive from a middle-aged man with glioma.

This chain connects TRBV19 to TRBJ1-4; D call uncertain. Trimming took 1 base from V and 10 from J, leaving 16 bases between them. CDR1 LNHDA and CDR2 SQIVND come from the germline V gene (reference sequence). CDR3 length: 15 amino acids. The CDR3 here is CASSIVWSGSGKLFF. CDR3 bases: TGTGCCAGTAGTATAGTGTGGTCAGGTTCAGGAAAACTGTTTTTT.

This chain connects TRBV21-1 to TRBJ2-7; TRBD1, the table's D call, was not compared with the DNA. TRBV21-1 constitutes a pseudogene. CDR3 size: 14 residues. CDR3 DNA sequence: TGTGCCAAGGGGGCGGTAGGAAAACCCTACGAGCAGTACTTC. Translating gives CAKGAVGKPYEQYF.

This chain joins TRBV2 and TRBJ1-1; 11 nucleotides line up with TRBD1. The CDR3 has 16 residues. Per the germline V gene, CDR1 is SNHLY and CDR2 is FYNNEI. J lost 5 bases, V lost 6 bases, and 11 bases had no gene match. The CDR3 bases are TGTGCCAGCAGACCCCACCGTGGGACAGGGGGAACTGAAGCTTTCTTT. It codes for CASRPHRGTGGTEAFF.

CDR3 protein: CASSLVPSGGLTGELFF. The CDR3 DNA is TGCGCCAGCAGCTTGGTACCTAGCGGGGGGCTAACCGGGGAGCTGTTTTTT. The chain couples TRBV5-1 to TRBJ2-2, with 11 bases matching TRBD2. This CDR3 is 17 amino acids long. CDR1 is SGHRS, CDR2 YFSETQ, per germline. The V and J ends lost 0 bases and 5 bases, in that order; junction bases with no gene match: 6.

The rearrangement joins TRBV6-1 to TRBJ2-3; 8 bases match TRBD2. The CDR3 has 15 residues. Germline assignment: CDR1 MNHNS and CDR2 SASEGT. V shed 1 base and J 3 bases; nucleotides not matched to a gene: 3. The CDR3 reads CASSEGREVTDTQYF. The CDR3 DNA follows: TGTGCCAGCAGTGAAGGGCGGGAGGTAACAGATACGCAGTATTTT.

The rearrangement joins TRBV9 to TRBJ2-1, with 9 bases that match TRBD2. Germline V gene sequence: CDR1 SGDLS, CDR2 YYNGEE. The CDR3 sequence is 21 residues long. Germline trimming cut 0 bases from V and 0 bases from J; bases unmatched to any gene: 16. The CDR3 region is CASSVGVGGRAELVSYNEQFF. The DNA for the CDR3 is TGTGCCAGCAGCGTAGGTGTAGGCGGGAGGGCCGAGCTCGTCTCCTACAATGAGCAGTTCTTC.

The chain joins TRBV30 to TRBJ1-2, with D tentatively TRBD1 (5 bases). The CDR3 length is 12 residues. V lost 2 bases and J 9 bases, leaving 13 bases between the germline ends. The germline CDR1 and CDR2 sequences are GTSNPN and SVGIG (reference sequence). CDR3 nucleotides: TGTGCCTGGAGTCCACGGGGGGGGAGCTACACCTTC. It is translated as CAWSPRGGSYTF. Looking up the rest from reference TRBV30 and TRBJ1-2 gives the full variable domain: SQTIHQWPATLVQPVGSPLSLECTVEGTSNPNLYWYRQAAGRGLQLLFYSVGIGQISSEVPQNLSASRPQDRQFILSSKKLLLSDSGFYLCAWSPRGGSYTFGSGTRLTVV.

This clone was seen a handful of times. This rearrangement joins TRBV28 to TRBJ2-7; D may correspond to TRBD1 or TRBD2 (5 bases each). Trimming removed 3 bases at V and 1 base at J, with 13 bases between. This CDR3 is built from 15 residues. Germline V gives CDR1 MDHEN, CDR2 SYDVKM. The CDR3 protein is CASSLGEIYSYEQYF. The CDR3, as DNA: TGTGCCAGCAGTTTGGGGGAGATCTATTCCTACGAGCAGTACTTC.

This clone turned up a few times. This chain connects TRBV4-3 to TRBJ1-4; no clear D gene. The V end lost 0 bases, the J end lost 4 bases, and 9 bases lay between the germline ends. Germline-derived CDR1 and CDR2 are LGHNA and YSLEER. The CDR3 is made up of 15 amino acids. The chain's CDR3 is CASSQDPALNEKLFF. As DNA, the CDR3 is TGCGCCAGCAGCCAAGATCCAGCTCTTAATGAAAAACTGTTTTTT.

This clone was seen a few times. The chain couples TRBV30 to TRBJ1-5; D unresolved. CDR1 is GTSNPN, CDR2 SVGIG, per germline (reference sequence). V was cut by 0 bases and J by 2 bases, with 29 bases left in between. The CDR3 has 21 amino acids. CDR3: CAWSVPGGDWWAGSGNQPQHF. CDR3 in DNA: TGTGCCTGGAGTGTACCGGGCGGTGATTGGTGGGCAGGCTCAGGCAATCAGCCCCAGCATTTT.